This T cell receptor (beta chain) came from a study of control samples from healthy donors and cancer patients. Germline CDR1 and CDR2: SQVTM and ANQGSEA. CDR3 size: 13 residues. Trimming took 7 bases from V and 4 from J, leaving 17 bases between them. Method: immunoSEQ multiplex PCR; TCRdb's copy keeps in-frame clones and lacks some. Here the sample spans under 80,000 clones, approximately 93% being singletons. Sequenced input: PBMCs. The chain joins TRBV29-1 to TRBJ2-7; D may be TRBD2 (7 bases). The sequence derives from a middle-aged woman with lung cancer. The CDR3 here is CSDLWRGGYEQYF. CDR3 nucleotides: TGCAGCGACCTTTGGAGGGGGGGGTACGAGCAGTACTTC.